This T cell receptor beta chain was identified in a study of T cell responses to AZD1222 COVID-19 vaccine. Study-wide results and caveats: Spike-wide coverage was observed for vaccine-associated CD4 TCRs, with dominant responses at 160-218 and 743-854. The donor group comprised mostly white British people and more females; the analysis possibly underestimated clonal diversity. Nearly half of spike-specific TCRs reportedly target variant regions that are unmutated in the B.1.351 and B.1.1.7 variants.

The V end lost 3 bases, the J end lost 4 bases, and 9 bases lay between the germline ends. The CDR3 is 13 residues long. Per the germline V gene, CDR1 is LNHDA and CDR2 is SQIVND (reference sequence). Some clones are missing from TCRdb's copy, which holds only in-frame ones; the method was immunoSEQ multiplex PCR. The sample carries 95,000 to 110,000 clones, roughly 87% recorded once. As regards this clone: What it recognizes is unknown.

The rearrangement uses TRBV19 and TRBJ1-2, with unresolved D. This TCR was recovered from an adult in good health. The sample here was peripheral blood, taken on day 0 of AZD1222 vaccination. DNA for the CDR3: TGTGCCAGTAGTATGGGTCAGCGCTATGGCTACACCTTC. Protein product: CASSMGQRYGYTF.